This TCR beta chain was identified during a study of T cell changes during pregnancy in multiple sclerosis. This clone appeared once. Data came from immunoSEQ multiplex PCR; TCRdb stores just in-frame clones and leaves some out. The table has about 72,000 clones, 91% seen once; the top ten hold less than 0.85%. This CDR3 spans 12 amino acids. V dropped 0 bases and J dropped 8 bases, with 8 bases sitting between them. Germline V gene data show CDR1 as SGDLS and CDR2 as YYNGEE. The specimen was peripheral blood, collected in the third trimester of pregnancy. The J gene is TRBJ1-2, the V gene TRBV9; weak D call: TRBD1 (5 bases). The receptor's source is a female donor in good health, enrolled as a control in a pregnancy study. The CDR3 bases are TGTGCCAGCAGCGTAGAAGGGGTCGGCTACACCTTC. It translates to CASSVEGVGYTF.